Sequencing of this TCR beta chain was carried out in a study of cytomegalovirus exposure and HLA in healthy donors. Across the whole study: Findings of an earlier analysis included 90 million to 120 million unique TCR beta sequences from some 200 million T cells. Notes on the study in general: The authors enumerated over 150 TCR beta chains as linked to cytomegalovirus. In a later analysis, specific HLA alleles were associated with 15,000 to 20,000 TCR beta sequences at a 0.05 false discovery rate. The majority of TCR sequences were rare, yet some public TCRs appeared in many donors.

Points on this clone: What it binds is unknown.

The PCR made use of 60 Vbeta and 13 Jbeta primers. Some clones are missing from TCRdb's copy, which holds only in-frame ones; the method was immunoSEQ multiplex PCR. The data hold some 140,000 clones, with 74% observed a single time. Germline lookup yields CDR1 MNHEY and CDR2 SMNVEV (reference sequence). The CDR3 contains 13 residues. Trimming took off 4 bases at V and 3 bases at J, with 7 bases between the two ends. This sequence originates from a young man in good health and CMV-seropositive. Input material: PBMCs. The chain joins TRBV27 to TRBJ1-5, with D perhaps matching TRBD1 (6 bases). CDR3 DNA sequence: TGTGCCAGCAGTTGGGGGCCCAATCAGCCCCAGCATTTT. This translates into CASSWGPNQPQHF.